The present entry profiles one T cell receptor (beta chain) with its context. What it binds is not known. TCRdb fed the PCR reads into MiXCR, producing one record per CDR3 protein. The sample consists of 400,000 to 600,000 distinct CDR3 sequences, about 25% of them appearing once. This sample was taken from a study of molecular identifiers for immune sequencing clone quantification. Looking at the study overall: RNA, taken in replicates from about 21,000 or 97,000 naive CD8 cells, was split five ways, with four sequenced.

General study findings and limits: Over 97% of effector molecules, but under 1% in naive cells, were held by clones with more than 20 RNA copies. Approximately 1 million naive cells reportedly did not prevent detection of spiked Jurkat TCR RNA from one cell.

When naive CD8 T cells were sorted, they were gated as CD8+CD4-CCR7+CD45RA+. The sequence derives from a human donor in good health. Some libraries in this study had Jurkat cell RNA spiked in. Sequences were obtained from naive CD8+ T cells from blood, with Jurkat cell RNA spiked in. The subset was: FACS-sorted CD8+CD4-CCR7+CD45RA+ naive T cells.

DNA of the CDR3: TGTGCCAGCAGCTCCGGACTAGCGGGAGGACTGAACACCGGGGAGCTGTTTTTT. As protein: CASSSGLAGGLNTGELFF. The gene calls are TRBV7-3 and TRBJ2-2; 14 bases align to TRBD2. The junction had 5 bases not matched to a gene; V was cut back by 4 bases and J by 1 base. Germline V gene data show CDR1 as SGHTA and CDR2 as FQGTGA. The CDR3 totals 18 residues.